Listed below are T cell receptor beta chains from one sample, sequenced in a study of blood T cell repertoires in COVID-19. Sequencing was performed with immunoSEQ multiplex PCR; in TCRdb, only in-frame clones are kept and a portion is missing. The sample holds approximately 75,000 clones, around nine tenths seen once. The sample consisted of peripheral blood. The source is a man in his 60s with acute or convalescent COVID-19. CDR3s include the opening cysteine and the closing phenylalanine or tryptophan. The order of the fields is D gene, J gene, V gene, clone size, CDR3 DNA, CDR3 protein. D genes are given only for firm matches. The size entry is marked missing in some rows and otherwise reads once, few, many or a size class.

- TRBJ1-1 TRBV11-2 - TGTGCCAGCAGCCCCGAGCAGGGACTTGAAGCTTTCTTT CASSPEQGLEAFF
TRBD2 TRBJ2-4 TRBV11-2 - TGTGCCAGCAGCCCCTTTGGGGGGGTAGCCAAAAACATTCAGTACTTC CASSPFGGVAKNIQYF
- TRBJ2-7 TRBV24-1 few TGTGCCACCAGTGACCCGCGGCAGGGCCCCTACGAGCAGTACTTC CATSDPRQGPYEQYF
TRBD1 TRBJ1-2 TRBV19 - TGTGCCAGTACCCCTGGGGTGACAGGGGCTCAACGGGACTATGGCTACACCTTC CASTPGVTGAQRDYGYTF
TRBD2 TRBJ2-2 TRBV4-1 - TGCGCCAGCAGCCAAGTACTAGCGGGGGCCAACACCGGGGAGCTGTTTTTT CASSQVLAGANTGELFF
TRBD1 TRBJ1-5 TRBV6-5 few TGTGCCAGCACCCGGGACAGGGGGCTAGTTCAGCCCCAGCATTTT CASTRDRGLVQPQHF
TRBD2 TRBJ2-7 TRBV6-5 - TGTGCCAGCACGGGGACTAGGGCTCGCGAGCAGTACTTC CASTGTRAREQYF
- TRBJ1-1 TRBV28 many TGTGCCAGCAGTTCACCGGGACAGAACACTGAAGCTTTCTTT CASSSPGQNTEAFF
TRBD1 TRBJ2-5 TRBV5-4 - TGTGCCAGCAGCTTGGACGACAGGGCGGAGACCCAGTACTTC CASSLDDRAETQYF
TRBD1 TRBJ2-7 TRBV19 - TGTGCCAGTAATCCGGGACAGGGTAACGAGCAGTACTTC CASNPGQGNEQYF